One and the same sample provided the 10 T cell receptor beta chains below, sequenced in a study of beta chain features in type 1 diabetes. TCRB transcripts that were expressed got sequenced, as all of the isolated RNA had been reverse transcribed. The table came from immunoSEQ multiplex PCR; TCRdb's copy has only in-frame clones and leaves some out. Of 350,000 or so clones in the sample, roughly a fifth were seen once. Sequencing was done on a sample of naive CD4+ T cells from blood. The source of these receptors is a woman between 18 and 29 years old in good health.

The CDR3: CASSPPAGSYGYTF. The CDR3 DNA is TGTGCCAGCTCACCCCCGGCAGGCAGCTATGGCTACACCTTC. This chain joins TRBV18 and TRBJ1-2; D gene unclear. The CDR3 length is 14 residues. Deletions cut 3 bases from V and 4 bases from J, with 12 bases between. Germline CDR1 and CDR2: KGHSH and LQKENI.

The CDR3 DNA reads as TGTGCCAGCAGCTTGCAGCGGCAGACTGAAGCTTTCTTT. The encoded protein is CASSLQRQTEAFF. V usage is TRBV11-3 and J usage is TRBJ1-1; no reliable D call. The CDR3 is made up of 13 amino acids. Trimming removed 3 bases from V and 5 bases from J, with 10 bases in between. Germline CDR1 is SGHNT and CDR2 is YENEEA. The full variable domain, in which reference TRBV11-3 and TRBJ1-1 provide the parts outside the CDR3, is EAGVVQSPRYKIIEKKQPVAFWCNPISGHNTLYWYLQNLGQGPELLIRYENEEAVDDSQLPKDRFSAERLKGVDSTLKIQPAELGDSAVYLCASSLQRQTEAFFGQGTRLTVV.

This chain connects TRBV5-1 to TRBJ2-3; 11 positions agree with TRBD2. Trimming at V came to 2 bases and at J to 2 bases, leaving 4 bases not matched to a gene. Germline CDR1 is SGHRS and CDR2 is YFSETQ. This CDR3 is built from 16 residues. The CDR3 spells CASSFGTSGFTDTQYF. CDR3 nucleotides: TGCGCCAGCAGCTTCGGGACTAGCGGATTCACAGATACGCAGTATTTT.

A note on this clone: Additional DNA sequences in this sample encode the identical CDR3. V and J are TRBV18 and TRBJ1-2, with 9 bases that match TRBD1. Losses at the gene ends were 2 bases for V and 5 bases for J; bases not matched to a gene: 3. The CDR3 consists of 14 residues. Germline V gene lookup returns CDR1 KGHSH and CDR2 LQKENI. The CDR3 here is CASSPSGQGYGYTF. CDR3 coding DNA: TGTGCCAGCTCACCATCGGGACAGGGTTATGGCTACACCTTC.

In its sample, this clone was seen a few times. J is TRBJ1-5 and V is TRBV4-1; a weak D match, TRBD1 (5 bases). Trimming shortened V by 2 bases and J by 0 bases, and 14 bases separated the two germline ends. The germline V gene has CDR1 MGHRA and CDR2 YSYEKL. This CDR3 contains 17 residues. The CDR3 protein is CASSQRQIRNSNQPQHF. CDR3 DNA sequence: TGCGCCAGCAGCCAAAGACAGATACGAAATAGCAATCAGCCCCAGCATTTT.

This clone was counted between two and nine times. The chain employs TRBV7-9 and TRBJ2-7, with D maybe TRBD1 (6 bases). The germline gives CDR1 SEHNR, CDR2 FQNEAQ (reference sequence). The CDR3 extends over 15 amino acids. V lost 5 bases and J 5 bases, leaving 19 bases between the germline ends. CDR3 in DNA: TGTGCCAGCAGCGCCCCGGAACAGGGAAGCCACGAGCAGTACTTC. It yields the protein CASSAPEQGSHEQYF.

V is TRBV7-2 and J is TRBJ2-3, with D hard to call. The germline gives CDR1 SGHTA, CDR2 FQGNSA. With 3 bases removed from V and 0 bases from J, the gap between germline ends came to 13 bases. There are 16 residues in the CDR3. The CDR3 DNA reads as TGTGCCAGCAGCTTCCTGGCGCTAGGCAGCACAGATACGCAGTATTTT. The encoded protein is CASSFLALGSTDTQYF. Looking up the rest from reference TRBV7-2 and TRBJ2-3 gives the full variable domain: GAGVSQSPSNKVTEKGKDVELRCDPISGHTALYWYRQSLGQGLEFLIYFQGNSAPDKSGLPSDRFSAERTGGSVSTLTIQRTQQEDSAVYLCASSFLALGSTDTQYFGPGTRLTVL.

V is TRBV18 and J is TRBJ1-6, with TRBD1 matching 7 bases. Germline CDR1 KGHSH, CDR2 LQKENI. Trimming took 4 bases from V and 5 from J; bases not matched to a gene: 8. This CDR3 spans 16 amino acids. CDR3 region: CASSLGPGTDNSPLHF. The DNA for the CDR3 is TGTGCCAGCTCACTGGGCCCTGGGACAGATAATTCACCCCTCCACTTT. Complete variable domain (other parts from reference TRBV18 and TRBJ1-6): NAGVMQNPRHLVRRRGQEARLRCSPMKGHSHVYWYRQLPEEGLKFMVYLQKENIIDESGMPKERFSAEFPKEGPSILRIQQVVRGDSAAYFCASSLGPGTDNSPLHFGNGTRLTVT.

V is TRBV5-4 and J is TRBJ2-1; the match to TRBD1 covers 8 bases. The junction had 6 bases not matched to a gene; V was cut back by 3 bases and J by 7 bases. CDR3 length: 14 residues. The germline CDR1 and CDR2 sequences are SGHNT and YYREEE (reference sequence). DNA for the CDR3: TGTGCCAGCAGCTCCCCCCAGGGGGCTAATGAGCAGTTCTTC. This codes for CASSSPQGANEQFF.

This clone came up a few times. This chain joins TRBV27 and TRBJ2-3, with 9 nucleotides matching TRBD2. CDR3 length: 14 amino acids. Germline loops: CDR1 MNHEY, CDR2 SMNVEV (reference sequence). V gave up 3 bases and J gave up 5 bases; unmatched junction bases: 3. CDR3 nucleotides: TGTGCCAGCAGTTTGGGACTAGCAAGAGATACGCAGTATTTT. Its translation is CASSLGLARDTQYF.